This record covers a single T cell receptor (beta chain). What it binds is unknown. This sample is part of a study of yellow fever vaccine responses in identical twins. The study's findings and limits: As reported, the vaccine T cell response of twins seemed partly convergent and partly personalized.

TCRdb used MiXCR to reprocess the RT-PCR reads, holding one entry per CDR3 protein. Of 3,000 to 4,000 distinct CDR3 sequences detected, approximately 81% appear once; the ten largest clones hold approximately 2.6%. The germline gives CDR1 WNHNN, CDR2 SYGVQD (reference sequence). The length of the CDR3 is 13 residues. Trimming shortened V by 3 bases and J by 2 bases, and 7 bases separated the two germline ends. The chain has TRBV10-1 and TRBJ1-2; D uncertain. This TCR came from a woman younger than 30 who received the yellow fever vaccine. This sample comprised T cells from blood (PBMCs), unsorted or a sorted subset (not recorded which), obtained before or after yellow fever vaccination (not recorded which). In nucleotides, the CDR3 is TGCGCCAGCAGTGATTACATGAACTATGGCTACACCTTC. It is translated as CASSDYMNYGYTF.